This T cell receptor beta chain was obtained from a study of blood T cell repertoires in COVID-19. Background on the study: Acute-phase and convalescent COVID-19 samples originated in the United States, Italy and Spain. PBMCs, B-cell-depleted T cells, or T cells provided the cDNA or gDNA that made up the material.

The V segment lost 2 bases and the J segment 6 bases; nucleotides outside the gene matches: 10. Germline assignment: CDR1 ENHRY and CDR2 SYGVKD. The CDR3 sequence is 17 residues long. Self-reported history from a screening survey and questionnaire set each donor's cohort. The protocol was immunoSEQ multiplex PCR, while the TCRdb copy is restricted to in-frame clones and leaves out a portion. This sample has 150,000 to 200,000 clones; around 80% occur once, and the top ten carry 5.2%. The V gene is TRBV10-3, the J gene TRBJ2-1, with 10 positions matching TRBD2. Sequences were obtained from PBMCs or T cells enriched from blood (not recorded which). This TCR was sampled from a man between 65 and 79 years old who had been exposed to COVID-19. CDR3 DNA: TGTGCCATCAGTGAGGACGTAGCGGGAGGCTCATCCAATGAGCAGTTCTTC. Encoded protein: CAISEDVAGGSSNEQFF.